This TCR beta chain was recorded in a study of shared clonotypes between healthy human individuals. Across the whole study: In total, the donors were a couple of women and a few men aged 18 to 49.

Using immunoSEQ multiplex PCR, the repertoire was profiled, and TCRdb retains in-frame clones only, with some absent. This table holds some 1,600,000 clones, approximately 98% found once. The germline V gene has CDR1 SNHLY and CDR2 FYNNEI. The CDR3 extends over 12 amino acids. Trimming removed 3 bases at V and 3 bases at J, with 5 bases between. Those who donated were healthy HIV-negative adults, with no recent acute infections or vaccinations reported. Adults of Caucasian background living in Nashville, Tennessee made up all donors. Study findings and constraints: The study generally estimated greater richness for naive than memory subsets.

About this clone itself: Its target is unknown. In the same sample, other DNA sequences code for this CDR3.

The chain links TRBV2 to TRBJ2-5; D remains unclear. Sequences were obtained from naive CD4+ T cells sorted from blood. Subset defined: CD45RA+ positively selected. The sequence was obtained from a man aged 25 to 40 in good health. The CDR3 sequence: CASSEQEETQYF. In DNA form, the CDR3 reads TGTGCCAGCAGTGAGCAGGAAGAGACCCAGTACTTC.